The rows below give T cell receptor beta chains drawn from one sample of a study of OX40 agonist ivuxolimab in advanced cancers. Data came from immunoSEQ multiplex PCR; TCRdb stores just in-frame clones and leaves some out. The table shows about 66,000 clones, with about nine tenths occurring only once. Sequenced here: CD4+ or CD8+ T cells sorted from blood, sampled in a trial of the OX40 agonist ivuxolimab. These receptors came from an adult with an advanced solid tumor such as melanoma, head and neck, liver or kidney cancer. CDR3s include the opening cysteine and the closing phenylalanine or tryptophan. The D gene is left open where the match is weak. A row's size may be missing; if present it is once, few, many or a size class.

d_gene	j_gene	v_gene	abundance	CDR3nt	CDR3aa
NA	TRBJ1-2	TRBV5-1	NA	TGCGCCAGCAGCTTGGCCAACGCTAGGGATGGCTACACCTTC	CASSLANARDGYTF
TRBD2	TRBJ2-1	TRBV28	NA	TGTGCCAGCAGCGGACTAGCGGGGTACAATGAGCAGTTCTTC	CASSGLAGYNEQFF
NA	TRBJ1-2	TRBV6-6	NA	TGTGCCAGCAGGGGGCAGAGAGATGGCTACACCTTC	CASRGQRDGYTF
NA	TRBJ2-2	TRBV5-1	NA	TGCGCCAGTAAATACAAGGAAACCGGGGAGCTGTTTTTT	CASKYKETGELFF
TRBD1	TRBJ2-3	TRBV10-2	once	TGCGCCAGCAGTTTGGGACAGACACCCACAGATACGCAGTATTTT	CASSLGQTPTDTQYF
TRBD1	TRBJ1-6	TRBV6-1	NA	TGTGCCAGCAGTGAAGTCCCGGACAGGGGACCCCTCCACTTT	CASSEVPDRGPLHF
NA	TRBJ1-5	TRBV19	NA	TGTGCCAGTACTCCCCCTGGCGGTCGGAATCAGCCCCAGCATTTT	CASTPPGGRNQPQHF
NA	TRBJ2-2	TRBV5-1	NA	TGCGCCAGCAGCTTGGGCGGGGATATCGCCCCTTTTTTTTCCTTT	CASSLGGDIAPFFSF
NA	TRBJ2-7	TRBV2	NA	TGTGCCAGCAGTGGAAAGACCGAGCAGTACTTC	CASSGKTEQYF
TRBD2	TRBJ2-1	TRBV5-5	NA	TGTGCCAGCAGCTTTCTAGCGGGGGATTACAATGAGCAGTTCTTC	CASSFLAGDYNEQFF
TRBD2	TRBJ2-3	TRBV19	few	TGTGCCAGTAGTAAGATGTTTAGCGGGACTCCGCAGTATTTT	CASSKMFSGTPQYF
NA	TRBJ1-1	TRBV7-3	NA	TGTGCCAGCAGCTTTACCCCTTTAGGTGAAGCTTTCTTT	CASSFTPLGEAFF
NA	TRBJ1-1	TRBV6-1	NA	TGTGCCAGCAGTGAACGGCCGGGGGGGACTGAAGCTTTCTTT	CASSERPGGTEAFF
NA	TRBJ1-3	TRBV29-1	NA	TGCAGCGTTGAAGACGGCCGCAGCTCTGGAAACACCATATATTTT	CSVEDGRSSGNTIYF
NA	TRBJ1-5	TRBV4-1	NA	TGCGCCAGCAGCCTGAACCCGCCCACAGTCAATCAGCCCCAGCATTTT	CASSLNPPTVNQPQHF
TRBD2	TRBJ2-1	TRBV5-4	NA	TGTGCCAGCAGCTTGGAGGCCGGGGGGGCCGCTGAGCAGTTCTTC	CASSLEAGGAAEQFF
NA	TRBJ1-6	TRBV9	NA	TGTGCCAGCAGCACCTCGACGCTGACGAATTCACCCCTCCACTTT	CASSTSTLTNSPLHF
NA	TRBJ1-5	TRBV7-2	NA	TGTGCCAGCAGCTTGATGGGGGGGTGGGATCAGCCCCAGCATTTT	CASSLMGGWDQPQHF
TRBD1	TRBJ1-1	TRBV2	NA	TGTGCCAGCAGTGCACGACAGGGTTTATGGGCTGAAGCTTTCTTT	CASSARQGLWAEAFF
NA	TRBJ1-4	TRBV11-3	few	TGTGCCAGCCAAGGGGATCATGAAAAACTGTTTTTT	CASQGDHEKLFF
NA	TRBJ1-5	TRBV19	few	TGTGCCACCCAGGGAATGGTGCAGCCCCAGCATTTT	CATQGMVQPQHF
NA	TRBJ2-1	TRBV10-3	once	TGTGCCATCAGTGAAGGGAACAATGAGCAGTTCTTC	CAISEGNNEQFF
NA	TRBJ2-7	TRBV5-4	once	TGTGCCAGCAGCTTGAGGGGAGCCACCTACGAGCAGTACTTC	CASSLRGATYEQYF
TRBD1	TRBJ2-7	TRBV30	NA	TGTGCCTGGAGTGGCGGACAGGGTAAAGGAACCTACGAGCAGTACTTC	CAWSGGQGKGTYEQYF
NA	TRBJ1-5	TRBV9	NA	TGTGCCAGCAGCGTCCAGGGGTTGGGCAATCAGCCCCAGCATTTT	CASSVQGLGNQPQHF
NA	TRBJ1-2	TRBV7-8	once	TGTGCCAGCAGGGCAGGGGCAGGGGACGACTATGGCTACACCTTC	CASRAGAGDDYGYTF
NA	TRBJ2-7	TRBV7-2	NA	TGTGCCAGCAGCCTCCCCACGGCAGGGTCCGAGCAGTACTTC	CASSLPTAGSEQYF
NA	TRBJ2-1	TRBV28	NA	TGTGCCAGCAGGGGTACCTCCGGGACCCACCCGCGGTCCTACAATGAGCAGTTCTTC	CASRGTSGTHPRSYNEQFF
NA	TRBJ1-5	TRBV6-5	NA	TGTGCCAGCAGTTACTCGAGGGAACAGCCCCAGCATTTT	CASSYSREQPQHF
NA	TRBJ1-2	TRBV29-1	NA	TGCAGCCACCCCAGGGAAGCGGGTGGCTACACCTTC	CSHPREAGGYTF
NA	TRBJ2-4	TRBV7-2	once	TGTGCCAGCAGCTTAGTTTCAGGGAGAAGCGAAGTAGCCAAAAACATTCAGTACTTC	CASSLVSGRSEVAKNIQYF